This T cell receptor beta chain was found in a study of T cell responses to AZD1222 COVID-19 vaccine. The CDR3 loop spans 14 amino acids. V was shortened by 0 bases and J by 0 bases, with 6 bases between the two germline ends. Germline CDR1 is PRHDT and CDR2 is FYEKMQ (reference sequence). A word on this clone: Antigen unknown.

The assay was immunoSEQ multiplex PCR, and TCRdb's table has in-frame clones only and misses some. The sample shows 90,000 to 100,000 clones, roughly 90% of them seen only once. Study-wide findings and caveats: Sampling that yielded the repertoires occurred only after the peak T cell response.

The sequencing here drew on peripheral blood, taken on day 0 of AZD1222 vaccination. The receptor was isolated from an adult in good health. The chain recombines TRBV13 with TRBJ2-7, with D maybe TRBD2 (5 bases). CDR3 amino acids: CASSLGGNSYEQYF. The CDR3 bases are TGTGCCAGCAGCTTAGGCGGGAACTCCTACGAGCAGTACTTC.